These T cell receptor beta chains were read from a single sample in a study of T cells after somatic rescue of genetic block. Method: immunoSEQ multiplex PCR; TCRdb's copy keeps in-frame clones and lacks some. The sample has 80,000 to 100,000 clones, around 90% seen once. The sequenced material came from peripheral blood mononuclear cells (PBMCs). All receptors come from a woman under 30. CDR3s include the opening cysteine and the closing phenylalanine or tryptophan. A D gene is named only where the DNA matches it firmly. The size field is filled for only some rows; it gives once, few, many or a size class.

>TRBJ1-1|TRBV5-4|.|.
TGTGCCAGCAGCTCCGACAGGATGAGGACCCACGACACTGAAGCTTTCTTT
CASSSDRMRTHDTEAFF
>TRBJ2-2|TRBV5-8|TRBD2|.
TGTGCCAGCAGCTTGTCCCTCAGCGGGAGCCCCGGGGAGCTGTTTTTT
CASSLSLSGSPGELFF
>TRBJ2-7|TRBV2|.|once
TGTGCCAGTGTTGGCTCCGGGCAGTACTTC
CASVGSGQYF
>TRBJ2-4|TRBV5-5|TRBD1|.
TGTGCCAGCAGCTTGACGTGGGACAGGGGGCTTGGCAAAAACATTCAGTACTTC
CASSLTWDRGLGKNIQYF
>TRBJ2-1|TRBV5-6|TRBD2|.
TGTGCCAGCAGCTTTCGCGGGAGCTCCTACAATGAGCAGTTCTTC
CASSFRGSSYNEQFF
>TRBJ2-7|TRBV7-8|TRBD1|.
TGTGCCAGCAGCTTAGGGATGGGGGACAGACTGTACTTC
CASSLGMGDRLYF
>TRBJ2-7|TRBV15|.|.
TGTGCCACCAGCAGAGATCGGGCAGGGCACGAGCAGTACTTC
CATSRDRAGHEQYF
>TRBJ2-3|TRBV4-1|TRBD2|once
TGCGCCAGCAGCCCCACTAGCGCTCGGGGCACAGATACGCAGTATTTT
CASSPTSARGTDTQYF
>TRBJ1-4|TRBV30|TRBD1|.
TGTGCCTGGAGACCACAGGGGTGGGGTGAAAAACTGTTTTTT
CAWRPQGWGEKLFF
>TRBJ2-1|TRBV11-3|TRBD2|.
TGTGCCAGCAGCTTCATCGGGAGCGGGGAGGGCAATGAGCAGTTCTTC
CASSFIGSGEGNEQFF
>TRBJ2-1|TRBV28|TRBD2|.
TGTGCCAGCAGTTACCCTTTAGCGGGAAGGATTGAGCAGTTCTTC
CASSYPLAGRIEQFF
>TRBJ2-1|TRBV28|TRBD2|.
TGTGCCAGCAGTTCGCTCGGCCTAGCGGGTGGGAGGGTTTACAATGAGCAGTTCTTC
CASSSLGLAGGRVYNEQFF
>TRBJ1-2|TRBV28|TRBD1|.
TGTGCCAGCAGTCTCGGACAGGGGTGGGGCTACACCTTC
CASSLGQGWGYTF
>TRBJ1-5|TRBV15|TRBD1|.
TGTGCCACCAGCACACAGGGGCTTCAGCCCCAGCATTTT
CATSTQGLQPQHF
>TRBJ1-4|TRBV28|TRBD1|.
TGTGCCAGCAGGGTGGGACAGGGACTCGAAAAACTGTTTTTT
CASRVGQGLEKLFF
>TRBJ1-3|TRBV9|.|.
TGTGCCAGCAGCGTAGGAGCCAGTCTCACTCTGGGAAACACCATATATTTT
CASSVGASLTLGNTIYF
>TRBJ2-2|TRBV11-2|TRBD1|.
TGTGCCAGCAGCTTTAACTATTGGGGACAGAAAAACACCGGGGAGCTGTTTTTT
CASSFNYWGQKNTGELFF
>TRBJ2-7|TRBV10-3|.|.
TGTGCCATCAGTAAAATAAGGGAGACGGCTTACGAGCAGTACTTC
CAISKIRETAYEQYF
>TRBJ2-5|TRBV5-1|.|.
TGCGCCAGCAGCCGTCTGGGTGGGGAGACCCAGTACTTC
CASSRLGGETQYF
>TRBJ2-1|TRBV4-1|TRBD2|.
TGCGCCAGCAGCAACCGACTAGCGGCCCTTCTCTACAATGAGCAGTTCTTC
CASSNRLAALLYNEQFF
>TRBJ2-1|TRBV11-3|TRBD1|.
TGTGCCAGCAGCCGGGGGTTCGGACAGGGAAGCTCCTACAATGAGCAGTTCTTC
CASSRGFGQGSSYNEQFF
>TRBJ2-1|TRBV19|TRBD2|.
TGTGCCAGTAGCCGGACTAGCTTCGGGGATGAGCAGTTCTTC
CASSRTSFGDEQFF
>TRBJ2-1|TRBV7-7|TRBD2|.
TGTGCTAGCAGCCCACTAGCGGAGGCCTACAATGAGCAGTTCTTC
CASSPLAEAYNEQFF
>TRBJ2-7|TRBV28|.|.
TGTGCCAGCAATCGTTGGGTTAGCTCCTACGAGCAGTACTTC
CASNRWVSSYEQYF
>TRBJ2-5|TRBV10-3|.|.
TGTGCCACACGAGTGTCCCCACCCCAAGAGACCCAGTACTTC
CATRVSPPQETQYF
>TRBJ2-7|TRBV28|TRBD2|.
TGTGCCAGCAGTTTCGGCGGGGGGACGAACGAGCAGTACTTC
CASSFGGGTNEQYF
>TRBJ2-2|TRBV4-2|.|few
TGTGCCAGCAGCCCCCCGTTGAGGGAAACCGGGGAGCTGTTTTTT
CASSPPLRETGELFF
>TRBJ1-5|TRBV2|.|.
TGTGCCAGCAGTCCCGGGACCGCAGAGGGTCAGCCCCAGCATTTT
CASSPGTAEGQPQHF
>TRBJ2-1|TRBV28|.|.
TGTGCCAGCAGTTTATGGGCAGCGGGCGACAATGAGCAGTTCTTC
CASSLWAAGDNEQFF
>TRBJ2-7|TRBV5-6|.|.
TGTGCCAGCAGTTATACAAGGGTGAGCTCCTACGAGCAGTACTTC
CASSYTRVSSYEQYF
>TRBJ2-1|TRBV5-6|TRBD2|.
TGTGCCAGCAGCCCGACTATGGCGGGAGGTCACAATGAGCAGTTCTTC
CASSPTMAGGHNEQFF
>TRBJ2-1|TRBV6-1|TRBD2|.
TGTGCCAGCATCAAACTAGCGGGAACATACAATGAGCAGTTCTTC
CASIKLAGTYNEQFF
>TRBJ2-3|TRBV28|TRBD1|few
TGTGCCAGCAGTTTACCCCTGACAGGGACGCGCTCAGATACGCAGTATTTT
CASSLPLTGTRSDTQYF
>TRBJ1-1|TRBV19|TRBD1|.
TGTGCCAGTAGTAGCCGGGACAGCGCCTTGGCGAACACTGAAGCTTTCTTT
CASSSRDSALANTEAFF
>TRBJ2-7|TRBV5-4|.|.
TGTGCCAGCAGCTTAGGGTACGAGCAGTACTTC
CASSLGYEQYF
>TRBJ2-3|TRBV10-3|TRBD1|.
TGTGCCACACGGACAGGGGACACAGATACGCAGTATTTT
CATRTGDTDTQYF
>TRBJ1-5|TRBV10-3|.|.
TGTGCCATCAGTGAGGACAGGAAAACTGATAGCAATCAGCCCCAGCATTTT
CAISEDRKTDSNQPQHF
>TRBJ2-7|TRBV5-1|.|.
TGCGCCAGCAGCTACGGGGGGCCAGGGGAGCAGTACTTC
CASSYGGPGEQYF
>TRBJ2-3|TRBV29-1|TRBD2|.
TGCAGCGTTGCCGGACTAGCGGGAGGAGCAGATACGCAGTATTTT
CSVAGLAGGADTQYF
>TRBJ2-7|TRBV4-1|TRBD1|.
TGCGCCAGCAGCCCTGGACAGGGGACCTACGAGCAGTACTTC
CASSPGQGTYEQYF
>TRBJ2-5|TRBV9|TRBD1|.
TGTGCCAGCAGCCTGCGACAGGGGGCTTTGGAGACCCAGTACTTC
CASSLRQGALETQYF